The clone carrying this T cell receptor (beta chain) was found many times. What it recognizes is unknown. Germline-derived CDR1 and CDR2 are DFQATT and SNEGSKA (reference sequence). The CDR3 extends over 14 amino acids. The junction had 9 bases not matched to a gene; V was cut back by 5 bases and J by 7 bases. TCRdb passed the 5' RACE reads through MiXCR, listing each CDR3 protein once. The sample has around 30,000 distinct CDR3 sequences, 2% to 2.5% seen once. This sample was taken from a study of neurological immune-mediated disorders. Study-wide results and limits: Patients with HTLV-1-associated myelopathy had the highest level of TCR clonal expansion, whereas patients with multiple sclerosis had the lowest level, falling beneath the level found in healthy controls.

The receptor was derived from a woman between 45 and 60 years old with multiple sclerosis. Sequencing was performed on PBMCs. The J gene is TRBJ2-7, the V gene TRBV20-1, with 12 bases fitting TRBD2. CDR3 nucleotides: TGCAGTGCTGCGAGGACTAGCGGGGTAGGGGAGCAGTACTTC. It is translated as CSAARTSGVGEQYF.